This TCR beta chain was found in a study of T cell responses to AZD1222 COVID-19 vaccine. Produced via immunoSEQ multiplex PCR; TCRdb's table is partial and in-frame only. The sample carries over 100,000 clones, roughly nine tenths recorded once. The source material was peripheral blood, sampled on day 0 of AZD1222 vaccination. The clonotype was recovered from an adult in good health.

DNA for the CDR3: TGTGCCAGCTTAAAACAGACTATTGTCTATGGCTACACCTTC. This sequence encodes CASLKQTIVYGYTF. J is TRBJ1-2 and V is TRBV6-8; D call uncertain. The CDR3 length is 14 residues. Trimming removed 8 bases from V and 4 bases from J, with 17 bases in between. Germline assignment: CDR1 MNHGY and CDR2 SAAAGT.